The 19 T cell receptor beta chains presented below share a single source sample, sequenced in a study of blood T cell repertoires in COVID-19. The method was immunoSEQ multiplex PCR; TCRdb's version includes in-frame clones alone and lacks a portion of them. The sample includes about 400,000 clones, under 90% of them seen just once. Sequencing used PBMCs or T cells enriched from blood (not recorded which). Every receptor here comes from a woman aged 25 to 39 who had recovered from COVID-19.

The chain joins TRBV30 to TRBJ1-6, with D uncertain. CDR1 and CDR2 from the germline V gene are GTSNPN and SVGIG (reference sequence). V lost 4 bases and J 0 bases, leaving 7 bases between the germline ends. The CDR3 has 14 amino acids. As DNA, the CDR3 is TGTGCCTGGACCAGAAGCTCCTATAATTCACCCCTCCACTTT. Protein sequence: CAWTRSSYNSPLHF.

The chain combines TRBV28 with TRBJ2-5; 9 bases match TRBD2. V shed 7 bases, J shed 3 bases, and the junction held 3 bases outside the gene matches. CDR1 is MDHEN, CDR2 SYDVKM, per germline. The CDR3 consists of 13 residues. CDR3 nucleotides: TGTGCCAGCAAATCTAGCGGGGAAGAGACCCAGTACTTC. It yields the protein CASKSSGEETQYF.

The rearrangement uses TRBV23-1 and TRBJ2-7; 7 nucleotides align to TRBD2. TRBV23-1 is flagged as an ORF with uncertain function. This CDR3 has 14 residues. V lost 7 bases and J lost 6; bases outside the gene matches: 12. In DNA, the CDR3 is TGCGCCAGCACCCCACGGGAGGTCTTGCGCGAGCAGTACTTC. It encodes CASTPREVLREQYF.

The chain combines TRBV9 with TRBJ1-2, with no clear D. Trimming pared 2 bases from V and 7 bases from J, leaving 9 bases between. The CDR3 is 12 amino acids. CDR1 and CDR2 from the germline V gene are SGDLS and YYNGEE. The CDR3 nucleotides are TGTGCCAGCAGCGTTTCCGCCGGTGGCTACACCTTC. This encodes CASSVSAGGYTF.

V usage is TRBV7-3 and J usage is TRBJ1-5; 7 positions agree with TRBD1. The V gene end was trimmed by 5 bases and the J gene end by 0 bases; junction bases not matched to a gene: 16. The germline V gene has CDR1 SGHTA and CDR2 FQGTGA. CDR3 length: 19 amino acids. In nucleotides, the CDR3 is TGTGCCAGCAGCGTACCAGACAGGGTTCAGGGGTATAGCAATCAGCCCCAGCATTTT. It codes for CASSVPDRVQGYSNQPQHF.

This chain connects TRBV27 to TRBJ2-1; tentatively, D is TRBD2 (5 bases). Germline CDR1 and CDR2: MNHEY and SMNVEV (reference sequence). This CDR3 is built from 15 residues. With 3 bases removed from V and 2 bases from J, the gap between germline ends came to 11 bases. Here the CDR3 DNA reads TGTGCCAGCAGTTTTGGTCGGGAAGCCTACAATGAGCAGTTCTTC. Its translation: CASSFGREAYNEQFF.

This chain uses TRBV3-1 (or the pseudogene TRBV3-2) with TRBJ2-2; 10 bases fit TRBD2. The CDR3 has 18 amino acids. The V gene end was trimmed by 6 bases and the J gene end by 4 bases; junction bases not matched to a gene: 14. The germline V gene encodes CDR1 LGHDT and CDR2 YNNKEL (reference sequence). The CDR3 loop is CASSPKTWTSGITGELFF. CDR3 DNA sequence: TGTGCCAGCAGTCCAAAAACTTGGACTAGCGGCATCACCGGGGAGCTGTTTTTT.

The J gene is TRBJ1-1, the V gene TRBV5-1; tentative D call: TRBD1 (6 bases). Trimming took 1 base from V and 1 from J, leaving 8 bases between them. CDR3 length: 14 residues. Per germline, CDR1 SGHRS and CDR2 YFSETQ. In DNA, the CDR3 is TGCGCCAGCAGCTTGACAGGGAAGAACACTGAAGCTTTCTTT. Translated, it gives CASSLTGKNTEAFF. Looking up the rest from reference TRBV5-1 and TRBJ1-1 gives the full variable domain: KAGVTQTPRYLIKTRGQQVTLSCSPISGHRSVSWYQQTPGQGLQFLFEYFSETQRNKGNFPGRFSGRQFSNSRSEMNVSTLELGDSALYLCASSLTGKNTEAFFGQGTRLTVV.

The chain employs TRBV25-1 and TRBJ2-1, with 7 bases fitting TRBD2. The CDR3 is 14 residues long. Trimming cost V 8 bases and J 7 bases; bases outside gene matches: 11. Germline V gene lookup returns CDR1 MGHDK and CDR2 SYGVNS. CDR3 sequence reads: CASGWGGDGNEQFF. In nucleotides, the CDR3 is TGTGCCAGCGGGTGGGGGGGAGACGGGAATGAGCAGTTCTTC.

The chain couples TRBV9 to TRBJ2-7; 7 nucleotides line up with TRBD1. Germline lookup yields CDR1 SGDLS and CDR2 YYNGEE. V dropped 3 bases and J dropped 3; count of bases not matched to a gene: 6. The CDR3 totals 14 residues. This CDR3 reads CASSAGDRDYEQYF. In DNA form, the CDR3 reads TGTGCCAGCAGCGCGGGCGACAGGGACTACGAGCAGTACTTC. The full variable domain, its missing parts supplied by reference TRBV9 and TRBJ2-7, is DSGVTQTPKHLITATGQRVTLRCSPRSGDLSVYWYQQSLDQGLQFLIQYYNGEERAKGNILERFSAQQFPDLHSELNLSSLELGDSALYFCASSAGDRDYEQYFGPGTRLTVT.

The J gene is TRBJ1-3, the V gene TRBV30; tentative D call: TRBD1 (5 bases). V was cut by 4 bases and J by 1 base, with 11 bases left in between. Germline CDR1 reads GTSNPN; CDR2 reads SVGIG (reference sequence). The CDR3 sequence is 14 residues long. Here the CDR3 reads CAWNQGFSGNTIYF. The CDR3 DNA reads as TGTGCCTGGAACCAGGGCTTTTCTGGAAACACCATATATTTT.

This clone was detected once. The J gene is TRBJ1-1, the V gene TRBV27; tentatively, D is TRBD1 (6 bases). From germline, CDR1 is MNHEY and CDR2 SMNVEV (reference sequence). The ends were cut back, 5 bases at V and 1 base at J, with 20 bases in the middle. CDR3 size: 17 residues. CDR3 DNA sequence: TGTGCCAGCAGTCCGCACGAATGGGGGCAAGAGAACACTGAAGCTTTCTTT. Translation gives CASSPHEWGQENTEAFF.

The CDR3 nucleotides are TGTGCCAGCAGGCCGGCAGGCCTTCTCTACGAGCAGTACTTC. Its protein product is CASRPAGLLYEQYF. This chain joins TRBV28 and TRBJ2-7; no definite D call. Germline CDR1 reads MDHEN; CDR2 reads SYDVKM. Trimming removed 6 bases from V and 3 bases from J, with 15 bases in between. This CDR3 spans 14 amino acids.

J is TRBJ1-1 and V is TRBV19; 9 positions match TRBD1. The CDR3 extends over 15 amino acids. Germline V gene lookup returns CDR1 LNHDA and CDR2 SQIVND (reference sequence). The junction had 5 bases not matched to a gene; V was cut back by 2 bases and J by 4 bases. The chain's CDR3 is CASSIRDRAGTEAFF. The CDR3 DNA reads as TGTGCCAGTAGTATAAGGGACAGGGCGGGCACTGAAGCTTTCTTT. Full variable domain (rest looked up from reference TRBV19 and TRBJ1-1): DGGITQSPKYLFRKEGQNVTLSCEQNLNHDAMYWYRQDPGQGLRLIYYSQIVNDFQKGDIAEGYSVSREKKESFPLTVTSAQKNPTAFYLCASSIRDRAGTEAFFGQGTRLTVV.

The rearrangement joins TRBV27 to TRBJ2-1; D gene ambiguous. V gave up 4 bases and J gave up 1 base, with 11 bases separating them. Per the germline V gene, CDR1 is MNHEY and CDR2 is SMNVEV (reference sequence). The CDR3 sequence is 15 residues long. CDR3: CASSSFRSSYNEQFF. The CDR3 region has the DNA TGTGCCAGCAGTTCCTTTCGTAGTTCCTACAATGAGCAGTTCTTC.

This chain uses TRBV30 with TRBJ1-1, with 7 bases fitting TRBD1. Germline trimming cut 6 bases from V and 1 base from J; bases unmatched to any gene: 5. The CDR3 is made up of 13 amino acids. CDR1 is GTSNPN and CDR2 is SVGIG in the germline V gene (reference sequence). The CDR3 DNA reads TGTGCCTGCCTCGACAGGGAGAACACTGAAGCTTTCTTT. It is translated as CACLDRENTEAFF.

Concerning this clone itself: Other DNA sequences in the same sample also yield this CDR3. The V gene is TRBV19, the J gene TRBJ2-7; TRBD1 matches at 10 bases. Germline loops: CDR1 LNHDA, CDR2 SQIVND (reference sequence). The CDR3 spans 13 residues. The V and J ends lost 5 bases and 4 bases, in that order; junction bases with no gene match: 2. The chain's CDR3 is CASSRDRGYEQYF. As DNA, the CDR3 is TGTGCCAGTAGTCGGGACAGGGGATACGAGCAGTACTTC.

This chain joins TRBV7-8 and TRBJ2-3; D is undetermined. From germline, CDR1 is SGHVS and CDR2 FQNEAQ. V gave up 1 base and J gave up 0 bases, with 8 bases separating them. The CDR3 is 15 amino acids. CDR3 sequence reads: CASSLGTTSTDTQYF. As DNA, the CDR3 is TGTGCCAGCAGCTTAGGAACTACTAGCACAGATACGCAGTATTTT.

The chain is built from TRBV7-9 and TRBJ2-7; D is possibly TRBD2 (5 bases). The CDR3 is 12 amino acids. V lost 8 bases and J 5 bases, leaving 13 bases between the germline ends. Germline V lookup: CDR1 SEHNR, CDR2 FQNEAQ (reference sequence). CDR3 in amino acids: CASGPPGNEQYF. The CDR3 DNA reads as TGTGCCAGCGGTCCTCCGGGGAACGAGCAGTACTTC.